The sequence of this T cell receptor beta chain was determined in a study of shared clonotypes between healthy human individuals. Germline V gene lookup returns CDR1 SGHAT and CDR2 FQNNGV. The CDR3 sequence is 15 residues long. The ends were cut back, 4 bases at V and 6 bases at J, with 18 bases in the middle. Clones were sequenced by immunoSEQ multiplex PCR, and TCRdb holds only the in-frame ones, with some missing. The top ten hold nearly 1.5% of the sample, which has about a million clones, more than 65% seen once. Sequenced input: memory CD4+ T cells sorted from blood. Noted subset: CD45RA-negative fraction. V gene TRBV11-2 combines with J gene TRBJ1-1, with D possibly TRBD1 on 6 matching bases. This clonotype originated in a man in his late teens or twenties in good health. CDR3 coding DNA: TGTGCCAGCAGCTCCTTCGGGGGCCCGGGCGCTGAAGCTTTCTTT. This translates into CASSSFGGPGAEAFF.